This T cell receptor beta chain derives from a study of T cells in Graves' hyperthyroidism and ophthalmopathy. V lost 4 bases, J lost 5 bases, and 13 bases lay in between. Germline V gives CDR1 MNHNS, CDR2 SASEGT. The CDR3 length is 14 residues. TCR beta CDR3 region amplification was performed from RNA transcripts. A first-round RT-PCR of the TCR CDR3 used the HTBI primer set. MiXCR, run by TCRdb on the multiplex PCR reads, gives a single entry per CDR3 protein. The repertoire holds around 350,000 distinct CDR3 sequences, with more than 12% as singletons. The source is a woman aged 25-40 years with Graves' ophthalmopathy. The V call is TRBV6-1, the J call TRBJ2-3, with D possibly called TRBD1 or TRBD2 (5 bases each). Material: blood. The CDR3 reads CASSATTGGDTQYF. The CDR3, as DNA: TGTGCCAGCAGTGCCACAACAGGAGGAGATACGCAGTATTTT.